This TCR beta chain was profiled in a study of T cells in Graves' hyperthyroidism and ophthalmopathy. Germline CDR1 is LNHDA and CDR2 is SQIVND (reference sequence). This CDR3 has 14 amino acids. Concerning this clonotype itself: At one end the junction does not follow the germline gene, possibly because of a read error.

Template material for amplifying TCR beta CDR3 regions consisted of RNA transcripts. RT-PCR in the first round (using the HTBI primer set) targeted the TCR CDR3. Each CDR3 protein gets one entry after TCRdb re-called the multiplex PCR reads with MiXCR. The sample carries about 410,000 distinct CDR3 sequences, about 15% recorded once. Clinical symptoms, serum thyroxine and TRAb, thyroid ultrasound and orbital computed tomography were used for the diagnoses. The sequenced sample consisted of blood. The chain is built from TRBV19 and TRBJ1-2; a possible D gene is TRBD1 (6 bases). The origin of this receptor is a man aged 18-30 years with Graves' ophthalmopathy. Here the CDR3 reads CASRIGRTVDGYTF. As DNA, the CDR3 is TGTGCCAGTAGGATAGGCAGGACAGTCGATGGCTACACCTTC.